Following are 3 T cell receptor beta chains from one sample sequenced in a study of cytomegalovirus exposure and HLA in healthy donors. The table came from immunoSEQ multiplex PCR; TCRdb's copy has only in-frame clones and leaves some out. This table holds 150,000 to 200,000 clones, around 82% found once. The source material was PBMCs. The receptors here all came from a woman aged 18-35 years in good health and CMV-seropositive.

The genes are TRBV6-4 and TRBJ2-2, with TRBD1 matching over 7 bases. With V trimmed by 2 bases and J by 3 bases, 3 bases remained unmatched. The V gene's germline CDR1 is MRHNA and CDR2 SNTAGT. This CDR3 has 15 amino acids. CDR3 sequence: CASSDTDRDTGELFF. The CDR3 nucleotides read TGTGCCAGCAGTGACACTGACAGGGACACCGGGGAGCTGTTTTTT.

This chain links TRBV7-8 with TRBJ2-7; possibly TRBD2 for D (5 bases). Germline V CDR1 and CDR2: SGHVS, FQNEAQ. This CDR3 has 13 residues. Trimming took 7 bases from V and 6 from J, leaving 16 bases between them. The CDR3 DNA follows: TGTGCCAGCACCCCAGCCGGGGTCTCCGAGCAGTACTTC. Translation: CASTPAGVSEQYF.

The chain's CDR3 is CASREQTGYSNQPQHF. CDR3 coding DNA: TGCGCCAGCAGGGAACAAACAGGGTATAGCAATCAGCCCCAGCATTTT. The chain has TRBV4-1 and TRBJ1-5; a weak D match, TRBD1 (6 bases). CDR1 MGHRA and CDR2 YSYEKL come from the germline V gene. V was clipped by 6 bases and J by 0 bases, with 15 bases between them. The CDR3 loop spans 16 amino acids.